The rows below give T cell receptor beta chains drawn from one sample of a study of T-cell reconstitution after alpha-beta-depleted transplantation in children. MiXCR, applied by TCRdb to the PCR reads, yields one record per CDR3 protein. The sample comprises around 450,000 distinct CDR3 sequences, about 10% of which are singletons, and approximately 2% rests with the top ten. The sample here was PBMCs, taken before TCRalphabeta/CD19-depleted stem cell transplant. These receptors all stem from a child aged 2 to 15 with inherited bone marrow failure, due to receive a stem cell transplant. The CDR3 runs from the conserved cysteine through the conserved F or W. The D gene is left open where the match is weak. The size of a clone is reported for some rows only, either as once, few or many, or as a class for expanded clones.

cdr3_nt,cdr3_aa,d_call,j_call,clone_size,v_call
TGCGCCAGCAGCCTCGGCTGGGGGGACGGGATCTACGAGCAGTACTTC,CASSLGWGDGIYEQYF,NA,TRBJ2-7,NA,TRBV5-1
TGTGCCACCAGTGATGTACTAGCGGGACCCAATGAGCAGTTCTTC,CATSDVLAGPNEQFF,TRBD2,TRBJ2-1,NA,TRBV24-1
TGCGCCAGCAGCCTGGGTGACAATCAGCCCCAGCATTTT,CASSLGDNQPQHF,NA,TRBJ1-5,many,TRBV5-1
TGTGCCAGCAGCCGCGGACAGGGAGGCAGTCAGCCCCAGCATTTT,CASSRGQGGSQPQHF,TRBD1,TRBJ1-5,many,TRBV12-3/TRBV12-4
TGTGCCAGCAGCCCAACGGGAGCAGACGAGCAGTACTTC,CASSPTGADEQYF,NA,TRBJ2-7,many,TRBV7-9
TGTGCCAGCAGTCTGGGACTAGATGGCGAGCAGTACTTC,CASSLGLDGEQYF,TRBD2,TRBJ2-7,many,TRBV6-2/TRBV6-3
TGCGCCAGCAGCCTTGCGACTAGCCACGAGACCCAGTACTTC,CASSLATSHETQYF,TRBD2,TRBJ2-5,many,TRBV4-3
TGTGCCAGCAGTTACTGGGACACGTCCACTGAAGCTTTCTTT,CASSYWDTSTEAFF,NA,TRBJ1-1,many,TRBV6-5
TGTGCCAGCAGTTACTTCAGGGAGGATGAAAAACTGTTTTTT,CASSYFREDEKLFF,NA,TRBJ1-4,NA,TRBV6-5
TGTGCCAGCAGCTTAGAATCTCAGGGGTTTGAGACCCAGTACTTC,CASSLESQGFETQYF,NA,TRBJ2-5,many,TRBV7-6
TGTGCCACCAGTGATCACGGACAGGGGAATGAGCAGTTCTTC,CATSDHGQGNEQFF,TRBD1,TRBJ2-1,NA,TRBV24-1
TGCAGTGCCACGGAAAGGACCGCGGGAGGGGGAAATGAGCAGTTCTTC,CSATERTAGGGNEQFF,TRBD2,TRBJ2-1,many,TRBV20-1
TGTGCCATCAGCCCGTGGGGACAGGGGGCTGGTGTGGAAGAGACCCAGTACTTC,CAISPWGQGAGVEETQYF,TRBD1,TRBJ2-5,many,TRBV10-3
TGCAGTGCCAACCCGACAGGGACCTACGAGCAGTACTTC,CSANPTGTYEQYF,TRBD1,TRBJ2-7,many,TRBV20-1
TGTGCCAGCAGCGGACTAGCGATGAACTACGAGCAGTACTTC,CASSGLAMNYEQYF,TRBD2,TRBJ2-7,many,TRBV2
TGTGCCAGCAGTGACCCGAGCGGGTTGACCTACAATGAGCAGTTCTTC,CASSDPSGLTYNEQFF,NA,TRBJ2-1,many,TRBV6-2/TRBV6-3
TGCAGCGTTGGTAGGAGCGGCTCCTACAATGAGCAGTTCTTC,CSVGRSGSYNEQFF,NA,TRBJ2-1,many,TRBV29-1
TGTGCCAGCAGTTTAAAGGGGACAGGGGAACATGGCTACACCTTC,CASSLKGTGEHGYTF,TRBD1,TRBJ1-2,NA,TRBV12-3/TRBV12-4
TGTGCCACCAGCAGAGGTGGGGACTCCGGGGAGCTGTTTTTT,CATSRGGDSGELFF,NA,TRBJ2-2,few,TRBV15
TGTGCCATCAGGCGACTAGCGGGAGGGCCAGGCACCGGGGAGCTGTTTTTT,CAIRRLAGGPGTGELFF,TRBD2,TRBJ2-2,many,TRBV10-3
TGTGCCAGCAGTCCAGGAGTAGCTAATGAAAAACTGTTTTTT,CASSPGVANEKLFF,NA,TRBJ1-4,many,TRBV12-3/TRBV12-4
TGTGCCAGCAGCTTAGCGGCAGGGATGAATTCACCCCTCCACTTT,CASSLAAGMNSPLHF,NA,TRBJ1-6,few,TRBV7-2
TGTGCCAGCAGCTCAAACAGACAGGGCTCCTACGAGCAGTACTTC,CASSSNRQGSYEQYF,TRBD1,TRBJ2-7,NA,TRBV13
TGCAGTGCCCTGGCGGGTTTCTCCTACAATGAGCAGTTCTTC,CSALAGFSYNEQFF,NA,TRBJ2-1,NA,TRBV20-1
TGTGCCAGCAGTTACTTCGTGGGACAGGGGGCCTACGAGCAGTACTTC,CASSYFVGQGAYEQYF,TRBD1,TRBJ2-7,many,TRBV6-5
TGTGCCAGCAGACCCATGCTGGGCAGTTCAGAAGCTTTCTTT,CASRPMLGSSEAFF,NA,TRBJ1-1,many,TRBV6-1
TGCAGGGGGGGCGGACATAATTCACCCCTCCACTTT,CRGGGHNSPLHF,NA,TRBJ1-6,many,TRBV20-1
TGCGCCAGCACCCTTACCGGGTCTGGCTACACCTTC,CASTLTGSGYTF,NA,TRBJ1-2,NA,TRBV5-1
TGTGCCAGTAGTATAGATGGGACAGGCTACAATGAGCAGTTCTTC,CASSIDGTGYNEQFF,TRBD1,TRBJ2-1,many,TRBV19
TGTGCCAGCAGCCAGGCGCCAGGAAACACCATATATTTT,CASSQAPGNTIYF,NA,TRBJ1-3,many,TRBV21-1
TGCGCCAGCAGCCAAGCGGACGGGGTGTATAACACTGAAGCTTTCTTT,CASSQADGVYNTEAFF,NA,TRBJ1-1,few,TRBV4-3
TGTGCCAGCAGCTTAGAAATGGGGTTTCAAGAGACCCAGTACTTC,CASSLEMGFQETQYF,NA,TRBJ2-5,few,TRBV7-6
TGTGCCAGCCTCAGCGGAAGCGAAGGCGAGCAGTACTTC,CASLSGSEGEQYF,NA,TRBJ2-7,many,TRBV27
TGTGCCGGGTCTCTAGCGAGACGATCTTACAATGAGCAGTTCTTC,CAGSLARRSYNEQFF,NA,TRBJ2-1,few,TRBV12-3/TRBV12-4
TGCAGTAGCGGCACCTACAATGAGCAGTTCTTC,CSSGTYNEQFF,NA,TRBJ2-1,many,TRBV20-1
TGCGCCAGCAGCTTGCCTAGCGGAACTGGGGCCAACGTCCTGACTTTC,CASSLPSGTGANVLTF,TRBD2,TRBJ2-6,many,TRBV5-1
TGCGCCAGCAGCTTGGATCCGACAGGGAACTACGAGCAGTACTTC,CASSLDPTGNYEQYF,TRBD1,TRBJ2-7,many,TRBV5-1
TGCAGCGTTGAAAGAGGGCTAGGGACTGAGACCCAGTACTTC,CSVERGLGTETQYF,NA,TRBJ2-5,NA,TRBV29-1
TGTGCCAGCAGCGAGGACAGGTGGTGGGAGCAGTACTTC,CASSEDRWWEQYF,TRBD1,TRBJ2-7,many,TRBV5-4
TGTGCCAGCAGTTTTGGGCGGGAGAGCTACGAGCAGTACTTC,CASSFGRESYEQYF,TRBD2,TRBJ2-7,few,TRBV27
TGTGCCAGCAGCGCACAGGGACATGAGCAGTTCTTC,CASSAQGHEQFF,NA,TRBJ2-1,many,TRBV9
TGCGCCAGCAGCCAAGATTTCCTTGGGGGGGAGCAGTTCTTC,CASSQDFLGGEQFF,NA,TRBJ2-1,many,TRBV4-3
TGTGCCAGCAGCGCCGACTGGTCTAGCACAGATACGCAGTATTTT,CASSADWSSTDTQYF,NA,TRBJ2-3,few,TRBV7-9
TGTGCCAGCAGCTTTCTCGGCGGGAGAGGCAATTACGAGCAGTACTTC,CASSFLGGRGNYEQYF,TRBD2,TRBJ2-7,many,TRBV7-2
TGTGCCACCAGCATGGGACAGGGTTATGGCTACACCTTC,CATSMGQGYGYTF,TRBD1,TRBJ1-2,many,TRBV15
TGCAGCGTTGGGCGGGGATACGAGCAGTACTTC,CSVGRGYEQYF,NA,TRBJ2-7,many,TRBV29-1